The 15 T cell receptor beta chains reported below all come from one sample, sequenced in a study of T cells in Graves' hyperthyroidism and ophthalmopathy. The source material, RNA transcripts, was used to amplify TCR beta CDR3 regions. The HTBI set primed first-round TCR CDR3 RT-PCR. Each CDR3 protein gets one entry after TCRdb re-called the multiplex PCR reads with MiXCR. The sample lists 550,000 to 800,000 distinct CDR3 sequences, 15% to 20% occurring once. Material for sequencing was blood. The receptor source for this set is a man aged 50 to 60 with Graves' hyperthyroidism.

This clonotype came up many times. The genes are TRBV9 and TRBJ1-3; unclear D gene. V lost 7 bases, J lost 0 bases, and 8 bases lay in between. CDR3 size: 13 residues. Germline lookup yields CDR1 SGDLS and CDR2 YYNGEE. The CDR3 reads CASSVNSGNTIYF. DNA of the CDR3: TGTGCCAGCTCGGTGAACTCTGGAAACACCATATATTTT. The whole variable domain, remainder taken from reference TRBV9 and TRBJ1-3, is DSGVTQTPKHLITATGQRVTLRCSPRSGDLSVYWYQQSLDQGLQFLIQYYNGEERAKGNILERFSAQQFPDLHSELNLSSLELGDSALYFCASSVNSGNTIYFGEGSWLTVV.

The chain couples TRBV5-1 to TRBJ2-3; 9 bases line up with TRBD2. The CDR3 sequence is 14 residues long. The ends lost 6 bases at V and 6 bases at J; junction bases unmatched: 8. CDR1 is SGHRS and CDR2 is YFSETQ in the germline V gene. CDR3: CASTPIAGVDTQYF. Here the CDR3 DNA reads TGCGCCAGCACCCCGATAGCGGGAGTCGATACGCAGTATTTT.

This chain connects TRBV29-1 to TRBJ1-2, with a possible D match to TRBD1 (6 bases). Trimming took 4 bases from V and 8 from J, leaving 8 bases between them. Germline CDR1 is SQVTM and CDR2 is ANQGSEA. The CDR3 is 10 amino acids. The CDR3 DNA is TGCAGCGTTGGGGGGCGCGGCTACACCTTC. This codes for CSVGGRGYTF. The whole variable domain, remainder taken from reference TRBV29-1 and TRBJ1-2, is SAVISQKPSRDICQRGTSLTIQCQVDSQVTMMFWYRQQPGQSLTLIATANQGSEATYESGFVIDKFPISRPNLTFSTLTVSNMSPEDSSIYLCSVGGRGYTFGSGTRLTVV.

This clonotype was counted between two and nine times. The chain uses TRBV5-1 and TRBJ2-5, with D perhaps TRBD2 (6 bases). This CDR3 has 16 residues. V was pared by 4 bases and J by 5 bases, with 21 bases between. Germline loops: CDR1 SGHRS, CDR2 YFSETQ. The CDR3 here is CASSPPGLPGGETQYF. The CDR3 DNA reads TGCGCCAGCAGCCCCCCGGGACTTCCAGGAGGTGAGACCCAGTACTTC.

The table lists this clonotype with many counts. The CDR3 here is CAWSQEGKQYF. The CDR3 region has the DNA TGTGCCTGGAGTCAGGAGGGGAAGCAGTACTTC. This chain connects TRBV30 to TRBJ2-7; TRBD2 might be the D (6 bases). CDR3 size: 11 residues. V dropped 2 bases and J dropped 8 bases, with 10 bases sitting between them. Germline CDR1 and CDR2: GTSNPN and SVGIG (reference sequence). Together with reference TRBV30 and TRBJ2-7, the CDR3 gives the full variable domain: SQTIHQWPATLVQPVGSPLSLECTVEGTSNPNLYWYRQAAGRGLQLLFYSVGIGQISSEVPQNLSASRPQDRQFILSSKKLLLSDSGFYLCAWSQEGKQYFGPGTRLTVT.

The chain couples TRBV7-8 to TRBJ1-1; no firm D call. Looked up from germline, CDR1 is SGHVS and CDR2 is FQNEAQ. The V end lost 4 bases, the J end lost 7 bases, and 7 bases lay between the germline ends. The CDR3 length is 11 residues. CDR3 DNA sequence: TGTGCCAGCAGCTCCGGAATTGAAGCTTTCTTT. Translating it yields CASSSGIEAFF.

This clonotype came up a few times. The V call is TRBV20-1, the J call TRBJ1-1, with TRBD1 matching over 7 bases. This CDR3 is 16 amino acids long. The germline V gene encodes CDR1 DFQATT and CDR2 SNEGSKA (reference sequence). Trimming at V came to 0 bases and at J to 6 bases, leaving 13 bases not matched to a gene. CDR3 amino acids: CSARETGRMDLAEAFF. The DNA of the CDR3 is TGCAGTGCTAGAGAGACAGGGCGAATGGATTTGGCTGAAGCTTTCTTT.

This clonotype was recorded many times. This chain uses TRBV2 with TRBJ2-5, with 9 bases that match TRBD2. The V segment lost 7 bases and the J segment 6 bases; nucleotides outside the gene matches: 9. The V gene's germline CDR1 is SNHLY and CDR2 FYNNEI. The CDR3 is made up of 14 amino acids. In DNA, the CDR3 is TGTGCCAGCATGGCGGGAGGGCCGGAAAAGACCCAGTACTTC. Amino acids: CASMAGGPEKTQYF.

This clonotype came up once. The chain combines TRBV7-2 with TRBJ1-1; D call uncertain. This CDR3 spans 14 amino acids. Germline CDR1 is SGHTA and CDR2 is FQGNSA. The germline V and J ends were trimmed by 3 bases and 0 bases, with 8 bases remaining between them. DNA for the CDR3: TGTGCCAGCAGCTTTGGCATCCTGAACACTGAAGCTTTCTTT. Encoded protein: CASSFGILNTEAFF.

This clonotype was recorded a few times. The CDR3 loop is CASRALRGEGNTIYF. The CDR3 nucleotides read TGTGCCAGCAGAGCCCTTCGGGGGGAAGGAAACACCATATATTTT. This sequence joins TRBV6-1 and TRBJ1-3; a weak D match, TRBD1 (5 bases). The CDR3 contains 15 residues. The V and J ends lost 6 bases and 4 bases respectively, with 16 bases between them. Germline-derived CDR1 and CDR2 are MNHNS and SASEGT.

This clonotype was recorded at least ten times. The V and J genes are TRBV6-2 or TRBV6-3 and TRBJ2-6; 8 bases fit TRBD1. Germline V CDR1 and CDR2: MNHEY, SVGEGT. CDR3 size: 18 residues. Trimming removed 6 bases from V and 0 bases from J; junction bases left unmatched: 10. This CDR3 reads CASRYRGASLSGANVLTF. As DNA, the CDR3 is TGTGCCAGCAGGTACAGGGGGGCATCCCTCTCTGGGGCCAACGTCCTGACTTTC.

There are many counts of this clonotype. The genes are TRBV20-1 and TRBJ1-2, with D possibly being TRBD1 (5 bases). Deletions cut 5 bases from V and 1 base from J, with 14 bases between. This CDR3 comprises 14 residues. Germline lookup yields CDR1 DFQATT and CDR2 SNEGSKA (reference sequence). CDR3 residues: CSADPTEINYGYTF. DNA of the CDR3: TGCAGTGCTGACCCGACAGAGATTAACTATGGCTACACCTTC.

This clonotype was observed a few times. The chain has TRBV29-1 and TRBJ2-1; 13 bases are shared with TRBD2. Per germline, CDR1 SQVTM and CDR2 ANQGSEA. Trimming cost V 6 bases and J 7 bases; bases outside gene matches: 9. The CDR3 covers 15 residues. The CDR3 DNA reads TGCAGCGTCCCCCAGGGACTAGCGGGATTAAATGAGCAGTTCTTC. It encodes CSVPQGLAGLNEQFF.

The V gene is TRBV10-2, the J gene TRBJ2-1; TRBD2 agrees at 9 bases. V lost 7 bases to trimming and J lost 0 bases; unmatched junction nucleotides: 7. Germline V lookup: CDR1 WSHSY, CDR2 SAAADI. The CDR3 length is 16 residues. The CDR3 protein is CASMRLAGTSYNEQFF. CDR3 coding DNA: TGCGCCAGCATGAGGCTAGCGGGGACCTCCTACAATGAGCAGTTCTTC.

The chain uses TRBV29-1 and TRBJ1-4, with D perhaps TRBD1 (6 bases). The CDR3 covers 14 residues. Looked up from germline, CDR1 is SQVTM and CDR2 is ANQGSEA. V shed 1 base and J shed 8 bases, with 14 bases lying between them. The CDR3 nucleotides are TGCAGCGTTGAAGTTCGGGGGGCCGGAGAAAAACTGTTTTTT. Translated, it gives CSVEVRGAGEKLFF.